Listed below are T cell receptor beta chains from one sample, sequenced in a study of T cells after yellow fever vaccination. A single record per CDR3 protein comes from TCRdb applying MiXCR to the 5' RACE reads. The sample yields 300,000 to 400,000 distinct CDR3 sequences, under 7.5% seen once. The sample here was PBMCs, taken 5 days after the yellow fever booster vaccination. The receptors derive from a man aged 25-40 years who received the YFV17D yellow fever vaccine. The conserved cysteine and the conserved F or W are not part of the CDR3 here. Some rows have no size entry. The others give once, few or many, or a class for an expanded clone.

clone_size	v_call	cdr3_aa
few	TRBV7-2	ASSNLAGASLETQY
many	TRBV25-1	ASSVSGLITDEQF
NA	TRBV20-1	SARDGGTSGSTDTQY
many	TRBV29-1	SVEAGVINEQF
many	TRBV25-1	ASSPTSGGSNTGELF
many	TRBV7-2	ASSTGTSGSETQY
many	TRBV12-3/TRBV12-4	ASSLQNPNSPLH
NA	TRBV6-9	ASSPGANSNYGYT
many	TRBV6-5	ASSYGTANEQF
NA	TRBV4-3	ASSQGTSGFPYEQY
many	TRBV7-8	ASSDELANEQF
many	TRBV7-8	ASSWKGQGYNSPLH
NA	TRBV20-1	SARVASGRGYNEQF
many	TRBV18	ASSPGGSGNNEQF
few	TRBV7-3	ASSRGGAANAF
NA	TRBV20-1	SARDFGFSGNTIY
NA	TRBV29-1	SVARDMKETQY
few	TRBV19	ASIKGANYNEQF
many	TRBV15	ATSRDLGGHQPQH
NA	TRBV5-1	ASSLDGTLPPQH
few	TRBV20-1	SASFFSGRAIETQY
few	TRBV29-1	SVGQGSGELF
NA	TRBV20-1	SAKAASSTDTQY
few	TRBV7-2	ASSLIRRDAGELF
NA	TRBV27	ASSLSREPAYNEQF
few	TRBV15	ATSRVGGRVPKPRGHNEQF
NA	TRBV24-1	ATSDPGTSGRTKRHTDTQY
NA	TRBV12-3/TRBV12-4	ASSADIPGMGKAPQH
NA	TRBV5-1	ASSLVGRSNTGELF
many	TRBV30	AWRPGHGTGELF
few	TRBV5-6	ASSFRVTSTDTQY
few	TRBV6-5	ASRASGPGYT
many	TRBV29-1	SVEGPFRVREGPGEQF
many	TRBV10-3	AISVSASGSGDIQY
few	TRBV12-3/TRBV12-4	ASSLSVSNSPLH
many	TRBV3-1	ASSAGRAGAF
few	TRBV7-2	ASSELIASSTDTQY
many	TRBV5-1	ASSWGTSGRTDTQY
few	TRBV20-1	SATRDNPYEQY
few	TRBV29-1	SVVDVGQEQY
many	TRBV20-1	SATSGHYEQY
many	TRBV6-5	ASSYGPAGGVAKNIQY